Shown below are 27 T cell receptor beta chains from a single sample sequenced in a study of control samples from healthy donors and cancer patients. Assay used: immunoSEQ multiplex PCR; TCRdb lists only in-frame clones, some missing. The data contain around 180,000 clones, 88% of them singletons. Sequenced material: blood. The receptors shown here come from a woman aged 30 to 39 in good health.

This clone has a single count. V gene TRBV19 combines with J gene TRBJ2-1; 10 bases are shared with TRBD1. This CDR3 spans 14 amino acids. Germline lookup yields CDR1 LNHDA and CDR2 SQIVND (reference sequence). J gave up 8 bases and V 5 bases, and 6 bases lay outside the gene matches. In DNA form, the CDR3 reads TGTGCCAGTAGTGCCGGGACAGGGGCATATGAGCAGTTCTTC. Translation gives CASSAGTGAYEQFF.

The V gene is TRBV3-1 (or the pseudogene TRBV3-2), the J gene TRBJ1-1; 7 nucleotides align to TRBD1. CDR3 length: 14 amino acids. The trim removed 3 bases at V and 4 bases at J, leaving 5 bases unmatched. Germline values: CDR1 LGHDT, CDR2 YNNKEL (reference sequence). As DNA, the CDR3 is TGTGCCAGCAGCCATACAGGGGTGACCACTGAAGCTTTCTTT. It codes for CASSHTGVTTEAFF.

This sequence joins TRBV5-1 and TRBJ2-3; D gene ambiguous. This CDR3 spans 12 amino acids. The V and J ends lost 1 base and 4 bases respectively, with 4 bases between them. Germline V gene sequence: CDR1 SGHRS, CDR2 YFSETQ. CDR3 protein: CASSLSSDTQYF. Here the CDR3 DNA reads TGCGCCAGCAGCTTGTCTTCAGATACGCAGTATTTT.

The genes are TRBV6-5 and TRBJ2-7; TRBD2 agrees at 9 bases. The V and J ends lost 2 bases and 4 bases, in that order; junction bases with no gene match: 6. Per the germline V gene, CDR1 is MNHEY and CDR2 is SVGAGI. The CDR3 has 15 residues. This chain's CDR3 is CASSYEGTSSYEQYF. CDR3 nucleotides: TGTGCCAGCAGTTACGAGGGGACTAGCTCGTACGAGCAGTACTTC.

The chain recombines TRBV5-1 with TRBJ2-2, with D perhaps assigned TRBD1 or TRBD2 (5 bases each). Germline values: CDR1 SGHRS, CDR2 YFSETQ. The germline V and J ends were trimmed by 5 bases and 7 bases, with 15 bases remaining between them. The CDR3 runs 14 residues. The CDR3 nucleotides read TGCGCCAGCAGTTCGGGACGTAAGATCGGGGAGCTGTTTTTT. Residues: CASSSGRKIGELFF.

The chain is built from TRBV12-5 and TRBJ1-2; D is uncertain. The CDR3 totals 12 residues. V lost 6 bases, J lost 8 bases, and 13 bases lay in between. Per the germline V gene, CDR1 is LGHNT and CDR2 is FRNRAP. The CDR3 loop reads CASGPTMRGYTF. CDR3 nucleotides: TGTGCTAGTGGACCCACGATGCGGGGCTACACCTTC.

V is TRBV29-1 and J is TRBJ2-3, with 10 positions matching TRBD2. Germline values: CDR1 SQVTM, CDR2 ANQGSEA. The CDR3 is made up of 19 amino acids. Germline trimming cut 5 bases from V and 2 bases from J; bases unmatched to any gene: 19. The CDR3 nucleotides are TGCAGCGTTTCTACGACGGGACGGGGCGGACTAGCGGTCACAGATACGCAGTATTTT. Translating gives CSVSTTGRGGLAVTDTQYF.

V usage is TRBV2 and J usage is TRBJ1-4; D is possibly TRBD1 (6 bases). Germline-derived CDR1 and CDR2 are SNHLY and FYNNEI. The CDR3 is 14 residues long. Deletions cut 6 bases from V and 3 bases from J, with 11 bases between. The CDR3 sequence is CASSETGPNEKLFF. In DNA form, the CDR3 reads TGTGCCAGCAGCGAGACAGGACCTAATGAAAAACTGTTTTTT.

The rearrangement joins TRBV4-1 to TRBJ1-1; 8 nucleotides line up with TRBD1. Germline V gives CDR1 MGHRA, CDR2 YSYEKL. Unmatched junction bases numbered 8, after V lost 2 bases and J lost 6 bases. The CDR3 extends over 15 amino acids. CDR3 in DNA: TGCGCCAGCAGCCAATTCGGACAGGGAGGGGCTGAAGCTTTCTTT. Amino acids: CASSQFGQGGAEAFF.

This clone was seen just once. The V call is TRBV2, the J call TRBJ1-5; weak D call: TRBD1 (6 bases). The CDR3 spans 16 residues. Germline V lookup: CDR1 SNHLY, CDR2 FYNNEI. V shed 4 bases and J shed 11 bases, with 24 bases lying between them. This CDR3 reads CASSGPVAGDGRAQHF. The CDR3 DNA is TGTGCCAGCAGTGGGCCGGTTGCAGGGGACGGGAGAGCCCAGCATTTT.

The chain joins TRBV5-6 to TRBJ2-3; 9 nucleotides match TRBD2. J lost 2 bases, V lost 1 base, and 5 bases had no gene match. The CDR3 has 16 amino acids. Germline CDR1 reads SGHDT; CDR2 reads YYEEEE. The CDR3 sequence is CASSLPAGGVTDTQYF. CDR3 DNA sequence: TGTGCCAGCAGCTTGCCGGCGGGAGGGGTCACAGATACGCAGTATTTT.

The chain uses TRBV27 and TRBJ2-1; TRBD2 matches at 13 bases. CDR3 length equals 18 residues. Germline values: CDR1 MNHEY, CDR2 SMNVEV (reference sequence). Trimming at V came to 10 bases and at J to 4 bases, leaving 16 bases not matched to a gene. CDR3 in amino acids: CATSPLPGLAGSYNEQFF. DNA for the CDR3: TGTGCCACCTCGCCGTTACCGGGACTAGCGGGGTCTTACAATGAGCAGTTCTTC.

The V and J genes are TRBV7-5 and TRBJ2-2; no check of the table's D call, TRBD1, against the DNA was made. TRBV7-5 is annotated as a pseudogene. CDR3 length: 18 amino acids. CDR3 sequence (DNA): TGTGTCAGAAGCTTGGGTACCGGGACAGGGACGAACACCGGGGAGCTGTTTTTT. Translation: CVRSLGTGTGTNTGELFF.

The gene calls are TRBV15 and TRBJ2-4; TRBD1 matches at 7 bases. This CDR3 comprises 18 residues. The germline CDR1 and CDR2 sequences are LNHNV and YYDKDF (reference sequence). Trimming at V came to 5 bases and at J to 4 bases, leaving 17 bases not matched to a gene. The CDR3 sequence is CATSPLQTGSLMKNIQYF. CDR3 in DNA: TGTGCCACCAGCCCCCTACAGACAGGGAGTCTCATGAAAAACATTCAGTACTTC.

The chain uses TRBV10-3 and TRBJ2-7; the D gene is possibly TRBD2 (6 bases). CDR1 is ENHRY, CDR2 SYGVKD, per germline. Trimming removed 11 bases at V and 10 bases at J, with 24 bases between. The CDR3 covers 13 residues. CDR3 sequence: CAALSGIDGLQYF. The CDR3 DNA sequence: TGTGCCGCCCTATCGGGGATAGACGGACTACAGTACTTC.

This chain joins TRBV5-1 and TRBJ2-1; D assignment may be TRBD1 or TRBD2 (7 bases each). The CDR3 covers 16 residues. Germline CDR1 SGHRS, CDR2 YFSETQ. V was clipped by 4 bases and J by 5 bases, with 19 bases between them. In DNA form, the CDR3 reads TGCGCCAGCAGCCCGAGCAGGGGGGGACCACACAATGAGCAGTTCTTC. Its protein product is CASSPSRGGPHNEQFF. Filled out from reference TRBV5-1 and TRBJ2-1, the complete variable domain reads KAGVTQTPRYLIKTRGQQVTLSCSPISGHRSVSWYQQTPGQGLQFLFEYFSETQRNKGNFPGRFSGRQFSNSRSEMNVSTLELGDSALYLCASSPSRGGPHNEQFFGPGTRLTVL.

The chain carries TRBV27 and TRBJ2-7; 9 nucleotides align to TRBD1. Germline trimming cut 4 bases from V and 5 bases from J; bases unmatched to any gene: 9. CDR1 and CDR2 from the germline V gene are MNHEY and SMNVEV (reference sequence). The CDR3 sequence is 15 residues long. Here the CDR3 reads CASSSSGTGKHEQYF. In nucleotides, the CDR3 is TGTGCCAGCAGTTCGTCCGGGACAGGGAAGCACGAGCAGTACTTC.

This clone was recorded once. V gene TRBV19 combines with J gene TRBJ1-5; TRBD1 aligns across 7 bases. The germline V gene has CDR1 LNHDA and CDR2 SQIVND (reference sequence). The ends lost 5 bases at V and 0 bases at J; junction bases unmatched: 16. There are 19 residues in the CDR3. CDR3 nucleotides: TGTGCCAGTAGTTTTCGGACAGGAGGCTTAGCCGTTAGCAATCAGCCCCAGCATTTT. Its protein is CASSFRTGGLAVSNQPQHF. Supplemented by reference TRBV19 and TRBJ1-5, the full variable domain reads DGGITQSPKYLFRKEGQNVTLSCEQNLNHDAMYWYRQDPGQGLRLIYYSQIVNDFQKGDIAEGYSVSREKKESFPLTVTSAQKNPTAFYLCASSFRTGGLAVSNQPQHFGDGTRLSIL.

J is TRBJ2-7 and V is TRBV7-8; D is perhaps TRBD1 or TRBD2 (5 bases each). Deletions cut 5 bases from V and 6 bases from J, with 17 bases between. CDR3 length: 14 amino acids. Germline lookup yields CDR1 SGHVS and CDR2 FQNEAQ. The CDR3 sequence: CASSKTGTGIEQYF. In DNA form, the CDR3 reads TGTGCCAGCAGCAAAACTGGGACGGGGATCGAGCAGTACTTC.

The rearrangement links TRBV19 to TRBJ2-2; TRBD1 is a possible D gene (7 bases). The CDR3 spans 16 residues. Germline V CDR1 and CDR2: LNHDA, SQIVND (reference sequence). Trimming left V 3 bases short and J 3 bases short, with 14 bases between. CDR3 residues: CASSMRAGGYTGELFF. The CDR3, as DNA: TGTGCCAGTAGTATGAGGGCAGGGGGGTACACCGGGGAGCTGTTTTTT.

The rearrangement uses TRBV3-1 (or the pseudogene TRBV3-2) and TRBJ1-5; D not resolved. This CDR3 spans 14 amino acids. The V gene lost 0 bases and the J gene lost 7 bases, with 10 bases spanning the gap. CDR1 and CDR2 (germline): LGHDT, YNNKEL (reference sequence). CDR3 coding DNA: TGTGCCAGCAGCCAAGATGTGGCCGGACAGCCCCAGCATTTT. Residues: CASSQDVAGQPQHF.

This chain connects TRBV10-3 to TRBJ2-3, with D tentatively TRBD1 or TRBD2 (7 bases each). CDR1 and CDR2 (germline): ENHRY, SYGVKD. CDR3 length: 16 residues. With 2 bases removed from V and 2 bases from J, the gap between germline ends came to 14 bases. CDR3 DNA: TGTGCCATCAGTGAGCGCAGGGGGGGCCACACAGATACGCAGTATTTT. It codes for CAISERRGGHTDTQYF.

V usage is TRBV7-2 and J usage is TRBJ2-3; D call uncertain. CDR1 is SGHTA, CDR2 FQGNSA, per germline. V lost 1 base to trimming and J lost 6 bases, with 11 bases between them. The CDR3 runs to 14 residues. The CDR3 nucleotides are TGTGCCAGCAGCTTAGGGCGCAGTTTCGATACGCAGTATTTT. Residues: CASSLGRSFDTQYF.

The J gene is TRBJ1-1, the V gene TRBV7-2; possible D gene TRBD1, 5 bases. The V and J ends lost 3 bases and 7 bases respectively, with 18 bases between them. CDR3 length: 15 residues. Germline V gene sequence: CDR1 SGHTA, CDR2 FQGNSA. This CDR3 is CASSFRSAGTVEAFF. CDR3 nucleotides: TGTGCCAGCAGCTTCCGCTCCGCGGGGACGGTTGAAGCTTTCTTT.

The rearrangement joins TRBV3-1 (or the pseudogene TRBV3-2) to TRBJ1-2, with D unresolved. Trimming removed 0 bases at V and 7 bases at J, with 12 bases between. The CDR3 contains 14 residues. Germline loops: CDR1 LGHDT, CDR2 YNNKEL (reference sequence). The CDR3 DNA is TGTGCCAGCAGCCAAGATGTGGGCCCTAGTGGCTACACCTTC. Translation gives CASSQDVGPSGYTF.

V is TRBV27 and J is TRBJ2-4; D not resolved. In germline, CDR1 is MNHEY, CDR2 SMNVEV (reference sequence). V was shortened by 5 bases and J by 0 bases, with 14 bases between the two germline ends. The CDR3 runs 16 residues. The CDR3 spells CASSLSSGLAKNIQYF. The CDR3 bases are TGTGCCAGCAGTCTGAGTTCTGGGTTAGCCAAAAACATTCAGTACTTC.

The chain joins TRBV27 to TRBJ2-7; 7 bases agree with TRBD1. Trimming cost V 2 bases and J 3 bases; bases outside gene matches: 7. Per the germline V gene, CDR1 is MNHEY and CDR2 is SMNVEV (reference sequence). The CDR3 spans 15 residues. CDR3 bases: TGTGCCAGCAGTTTACGAGGGACAGAGAACTACGAGCAGTACTTC. Its translation: CASSLRGTENYEQYF.